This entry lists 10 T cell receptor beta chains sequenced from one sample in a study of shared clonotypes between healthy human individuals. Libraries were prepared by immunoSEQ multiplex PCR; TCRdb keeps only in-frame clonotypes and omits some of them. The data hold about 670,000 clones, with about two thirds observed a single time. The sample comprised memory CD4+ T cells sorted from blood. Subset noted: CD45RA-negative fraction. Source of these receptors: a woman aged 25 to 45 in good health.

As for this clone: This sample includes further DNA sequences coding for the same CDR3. The CDR3 loop is CASSLEGPPYEQYF. In DNA form, the CDR3 reads TGCGCCAGCAGCTTGGAGGGTCCCCCTTACGAGCAGTACTTC. V is TRBV5-1 and J is TRBJ2-7; D call uncertain. Trimming cost V 0 bases and J 4 bases, with 11 bases left between them. Germline CDR1 is SGHRS and CDR2 is YFSETQ. The CDR3 is 14 residues long.

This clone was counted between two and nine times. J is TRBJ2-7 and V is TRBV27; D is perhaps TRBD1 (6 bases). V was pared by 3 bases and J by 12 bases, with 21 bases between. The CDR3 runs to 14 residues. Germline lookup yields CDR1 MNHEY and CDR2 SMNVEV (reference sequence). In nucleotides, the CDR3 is TGTGCCAGCAGTTTCCTGGGAGTACAGGGAACGAGGTACTTC. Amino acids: CASSFLGVQGTRYF.

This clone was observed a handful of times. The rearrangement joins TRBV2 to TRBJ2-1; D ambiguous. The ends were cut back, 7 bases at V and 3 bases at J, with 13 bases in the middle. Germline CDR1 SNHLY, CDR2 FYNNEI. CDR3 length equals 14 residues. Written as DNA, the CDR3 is TGTGCCAGCACGAAGATTGATCTCTACAATGAGCAGTTCTTC. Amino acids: CASTKIDLYNEQFF.

The CDR3 DNA reads as TGCGCCAGCAGCCCTCGAAGCATTTCGGGGGCGAACACTGAAGCTTTCTTT. Its translation: CASSPRSISGANTEAFF. V and J are TRBV4-1 and TRBJ1-1; possible D gene TRBD1, 6 bases. V lost 4 bases and J lost 1, with 19 bases in between. CDR1 and CDR2 from the germline V gene are MGHRA and YSYEKL. This CDR3 comprises 17 residues.

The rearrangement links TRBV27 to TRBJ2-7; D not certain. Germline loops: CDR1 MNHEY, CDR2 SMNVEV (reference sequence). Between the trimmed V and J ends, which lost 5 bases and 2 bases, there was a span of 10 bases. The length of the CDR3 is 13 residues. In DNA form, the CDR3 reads TGTGCCAGCAGTCCGCACCCACCCTACGAGCAGTACTTC. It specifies CASSPHPPYEQYF.

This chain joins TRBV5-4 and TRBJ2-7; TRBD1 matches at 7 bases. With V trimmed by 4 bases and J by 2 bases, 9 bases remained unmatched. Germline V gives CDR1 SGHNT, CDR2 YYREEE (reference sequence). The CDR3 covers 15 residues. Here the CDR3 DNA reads TGTGCCAGCAGCCCGGGGACAGCTGGCGCCTACGAGCAGTACTTC. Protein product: CASSPGTAGAYEQYF.

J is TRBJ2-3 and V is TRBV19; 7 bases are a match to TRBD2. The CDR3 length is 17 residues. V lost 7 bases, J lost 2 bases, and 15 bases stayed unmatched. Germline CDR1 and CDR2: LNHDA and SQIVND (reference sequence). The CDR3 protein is CASKDGGSRPNTDTQYF. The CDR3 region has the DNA TGTGCCAGTAAAGACGGCGGGAGCCGACCTAACACAGATACGCAGTATTTT.

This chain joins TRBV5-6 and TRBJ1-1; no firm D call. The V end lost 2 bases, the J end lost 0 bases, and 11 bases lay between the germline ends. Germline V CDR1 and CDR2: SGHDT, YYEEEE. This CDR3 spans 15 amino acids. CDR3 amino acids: CASSLRAGVNTEAFF. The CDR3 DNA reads TGTGCCAGCAGCTTAAGAGCTGGGGTGAACACTGAAGCTTTCTTT.

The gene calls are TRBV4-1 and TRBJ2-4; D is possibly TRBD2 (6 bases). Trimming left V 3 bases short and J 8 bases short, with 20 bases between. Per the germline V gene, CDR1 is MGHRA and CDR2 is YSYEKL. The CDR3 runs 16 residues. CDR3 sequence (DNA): TGCGCCAGCAGCCACCCCGGGGGATCTCCAGGGTACATTCAGTACTTC. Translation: CASSHPGGSPGYIQYF.

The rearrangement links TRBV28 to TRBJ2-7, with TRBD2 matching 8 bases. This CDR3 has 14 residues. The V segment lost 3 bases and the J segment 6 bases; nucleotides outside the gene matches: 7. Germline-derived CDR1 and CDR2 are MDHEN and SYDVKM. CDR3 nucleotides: TGTGCCAGCAGTTTTGGAGCGGGAGCGTTCGAGCAGTACTTC. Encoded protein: CASSFGAGAFEQYF. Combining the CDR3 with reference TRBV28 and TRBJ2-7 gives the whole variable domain DVKVTQSSRYLVKRTGEKVFLECVQDMDHENMFWYRQDPGLGLRLIYFSYDVKMKEKGDIPEGYSVSREKKERFSLILESASTNQTSMYLCASSFGAGAFEQYFGPGTRLTVT.